This T cell receptor beta chain came from a study of cytotoxic CD8 clonotypes in ibrutinib-treated CLL. Overall study context: More than 9 relapsed/refractory, roughly 15 treatment-naive; around 18 IGHV unmutated. Notes on the study in general: Baseline clonality, above age-matched healthy donor levels, tracked circulating CD8+ T-cell counts.

The V segment lost 7 bases and the J segment 5 bases; nucleotides outside the gene matches: 6. Germline CDR1 is LNHDA and CDR2 is SQIVND (reference sequence). The CDR3 extends over 14 amino acids. In this sample, this clone turned up once. Its antigen is still unknown. This table comes from immunoSEQ multiplex PCR, and its TCRdb copy is limited to in-frame clones, with some not included. Among 150,000 or so clones, approximately 81% were seen once, and the ten largest hold roughly 13%. Specimen: PBMCs, collected after 12 months of ibrutinib treatment. The V and J genes are TRBV19 and TRBJ2-1; 9 bases line up with TRBD2. This sequence originates from a human donor with chronic lymphocytic leukemia. CDR3 amino acids: CASKPSGKDNEQFF. For the CDR3, the DNA is TGTGCCAGTAAGCCTAGCGGGAAGGACAATGAGCAGTTCTTC.